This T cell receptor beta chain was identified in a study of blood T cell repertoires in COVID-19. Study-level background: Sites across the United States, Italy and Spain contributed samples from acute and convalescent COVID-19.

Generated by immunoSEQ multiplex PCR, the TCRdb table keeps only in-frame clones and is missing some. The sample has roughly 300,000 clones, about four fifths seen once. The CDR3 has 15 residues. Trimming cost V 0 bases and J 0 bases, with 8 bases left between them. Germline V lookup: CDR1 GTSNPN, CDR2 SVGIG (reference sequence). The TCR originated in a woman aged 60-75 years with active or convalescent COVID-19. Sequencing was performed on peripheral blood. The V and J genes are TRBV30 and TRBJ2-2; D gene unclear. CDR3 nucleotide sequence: TGTGCCTGGAGTGTCTTACACACGAACACCGGGGAGCTGTTTTTT. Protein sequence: CAWSVLHTNTGELFF.